What follows are 27 T cell receptor beta chains derived from one specimen sequenced in a study of Siglec-9 on CD8 T cells in melanoma. Clones were sequenced by immunoSEQ multiplex PCR, and TCRdb holds only the in-frame ones, with some missing. This sample carries over 30,000 clones, 80% to 85% of them seen once, and the ten largest clones take under 2%. Sequencing input: Siglec-9- CD8+ T cells sorted from blood. These TCRs come from a human donor in good health.

The CDR3 here is CASSLVGAGTETQYF. CDR3 nucleotides: TGTGCCAGCAGCTTAGTAGGAGCAGGGACAGAGACCCAGTACTTC. The chain links TRBV11-2 to TRBJ2-5; D assignment may be TRBD1 or TRBD2 (5 bases each). Germline CDR1 SGHAT, CDR2 FQNNGV. This CDR3 has 15 residues. Trimming stripped 1 base from V and 4 bases from J, with 13 bases between.

The chain is built from TRBV4-1 and TRBJ2-2; 8 bases agree with TRBD2. The CDR3 totals 19 residues. Germline CDR1 MGHRA, CDR2 YSYEKL. V lost 0 bases and J lost 4; bases outside the gene matches: 13. CDR3 region: CASSQDRVSRGGFTGELFF. CDR3 bases: TGCGCCAGCAGCCAAGATCGGGTCTCCCGGGGGGGATTCACCGGGGAGCTGTTTTTT.

This clone appeared once. V gene TRBV6-1 combines with J gene TRBJ1-2, with no clear D. V lost 1 base, J lost 5 bases, and 14 bases lay in between. The CDR3 is 15 residues long. CDR1 MNHNS and CDR2 SASEGT come from the germline V gene. The CDR3, as DNA: TGTGCCAGCAGTGAAGAGTACACCGCGGGGTATGGCTACACCTTC. Translated, it gives CASSEEYTAGYGYTF.

The CDR3 coding sequence is TGTGCCAGCAGCTTAGCTGGTAGCCAAGAGACCCAGTACTTC. This translates into CASSLAGSQETQYF. This rearrangement joins TRBV11-2 to TRBJ2-5; D remains unclear. Germline values: CDR1 SGHAT, CDR2 FQNNGV. This CDR3 comprises 14 residues. The ends were cut back, 1 base at V and 1 base at J, with 7 bases in the middle.

This rearrangement joins TRBV7-6 to TRBJ2-3; 13 bases map to TRBD2. The CDR3 sequence is 17 residues long. The germline gives CDR1 SGHVS, CDR2 FNYEAQ. V gave up 5 bases and J gave up 4 bases; unmatched junction bases: 9. The CDR3 sequence: CASSPPWTSGSADTQYF. Written as DNA, the CDR3 is TGTGCCAGCAGCCCACCCTGGACTAGCGGGAGTGCAGATACGCAGTATTTT.

V and J are TRBV19 and TRBJ1-2, with 7 bases fitting TRBD1. Germline CDR1 reads LNHDA; CDR2 reads SQIVND (reference sequence). V gave up 9 bases and J gave up 4 bases; unmatched junction bases: 11. The CDR3 has 14 residues. CDR3 bases: TGTGCCAGCAAGACAGGGAGCTTCGGCTATGGCTACACCTTC. Amino acids: CASKTGSFGYGYTF.

The chain recombines TRBV4-2 with TRBJ2-3; 11 nucleotides line up with TRBD2. Trimming at V came to 3 bases and at J to 2 bases, leaving 4 bases not matched to a gene. This CDR3 comprises 16 residues. Germline CDR1 is LGHNA and CDR2 is YNFKEQ. The CDR3 reads CASSQIAGGSTDTQYF. CDR3 coding DNA: TGTGCCAGCAGCCAGATAGCGGGAGGGTCCACAGATACGCAGTATTTT.

The genes are TRBV27 and TRBJ2-7; D call uncertain. Germline loops: CDR1 MNHEY, CDR2 SMNVEV (reference sequence). V lost 3 bases and J 3 bases, leaving 9 bases between the germline ends. This CDR3 region has 13 residues. DNA for the CDR3: TGTGCCAGCAGTTTTGGTGGGAACTACGAGCAGTACTTC. As protein: CASSFGGNYEQYF.

The genes are TRBV9 and TRBJ2-3, with 9 bases lining up with TRBD1. This CDR3 is 15 amino acids long. V lost 4 bases and J lost 2; bases outside the gene matches: 5. Germline V gene data show CDR1 as SGDLS and CDR2 as YYNGEE. For the CDR3, the DNA is TGTGCCAGCAGCTACGGGGACAGGGACACAGATACGCAGTATTTT. This gives the protein CASSYGDRDTDTQYF.

This sequence joins TRBV19 and TRBJ2-7; 8 bases align to TRBD1. The CDR3 extends over 15 amino acids. CDR1 LNHDA and CDR2 SQIVND come from the germline V gene (reference sequence). The J segment lost 3 bases and the V segment lost 3 bases, leaving 7 bases of the junction unmatched. The CDR3 sequence: CASSISRGHLYEQYF. The CDR3 nucleotides read TGTGCCAGTAGTATTAGCAGGGGGCATCTCTACGAGCAGTACTTC.

The chain links TRBV25-1 to TRBJ2-3; no clear D gene. V was clipped by 2 bases and J by 2 bases, with 8 bases between them. CDR1 and CDR2 (germline): MGHDK, SYGVNS. The CDR3 has 14 residues. This CDR3 is CASSEIGDTDTQYF. Written as DNA, the CDR3 is TGTGCCAGCAGTGAAATCGGCGACACAGATACGCAGTATTTT.

The chain recombines TRBV4-1 with TRBJ2-7, with D perhaps TRBD1 (5 bases). V was cut by 4 bases and J by 3 bases, with 16 bases left in between. The CDR3 runs to 15 residues. Germline assignment: CDR1 MGHRA and CDR2 YSYEKL. CDR3: CASSPTFDRGYEQYF. The CDR3 DNA sequence: TGCGCCAGCAGCCCCACCTTCGACAGAGGCTACGAGCAGTACTTC.

On this clone itself: One end of the junction does not line up with germline, which may come from a read error. The chain has TRBV6-5 and TRBJ1-1, with D perhaps matching TRBD1 (6 bases). Germline V lookup: CDR1 MNHEY, CDR2 SVGAGI. The CDR3 extends over 15 amino acids. The CDR3: CASSDSYRGTTEAFF. CDR3 coding DNA: TGTGCCAGCAGTGACTCCTATAGGGGGACCACTGAAGCTTTCTTT.

This clone was seen only once. This chain links TRBV7-3 with TRBJ2-1; D is possibly TRBD2 (5 bases). Germline values: CDR1 SGHTA, CDR2 FQGTGA. The CDR3 covers 16 residues. With 5 bases removed from V and 6 bases from J, the gap between germline ends came to 20 bases. CDR3 loop: CASSPGGGPQLNEQFF. The CDR3 nucleotides are TGTGCCAGCAGCCCGGGCGGAGGACCGCAACTCAATGAGCAGTTCTTC. The full variable domain, with the rest looked up from reference TRBV7-3 and TRBJ2-1, is GAGVSQTPSNKVTEKGKYVELRCDPISGHTALYWYRQSLGQGPEFLIYFQGTGAADDSGLPNDRFFAVRPEGSVSTLKIQRTERGDSAVYLCASSPGGGPQLNEQFFGPGTRLTVL.

The V call is TRBV9, the J call TRBJ2-7, with D possibly TRBD1 on 6 matching bases. The V and J ends lost 0 bases and 4 bases respectively, with 8 bases between them. Germline V gene lookup returns CDR1 SGDLS and CDR2 YYNGEE. The CDR3 is 13 residues long. DNA for the CDR3: TGTGCCAGCAGCGTAGGGGACAAGTACGAGCAGTACTTC. Translation: CASSVGDKYEQYF.

The rearrangement joins TRBV6-1 to TRBJ2-1; D gene ambiguous. CDR1 MNHNS and CDR2 SASEGT come from the germline V gene. The CDR3 runs to 11 residues. V was pared by 6 bases and J by 3 bases, with 3 bases between. CDR3 protein: CASRYYNEQFF. DNA for the CDR3: TGTGCCAGCAGGTACTACAATGAGCAGTTCTTC.

This clone was seen only once. The rearrangement links TRBV7-9 to TRBJ2-7, with D unclear. The CDR3 spans 13 residues. Trimming pared 1 base from V and 2 bases from J, leaving 6 bases between. CDR1 is SEHNR, CDR2 FQNEAQ, per germline (reference sequence). CDR3 protein: CASSLDQAYEQYF. CDR3 DNA sequence: TGTGCCAGCAGCTTAGACCAAGCCTACGAGCAGTACTTC. Full variable domain (outside the CDR3, taken from reference TRBV7-9 and TRBJ2-7): DTGVSQNPRHKITKRGQNVTFRCDPISEHNRLYWYRQTLGQGPEFLTYFQNEAQLEKSRLLSDRFSAERPKGSFSTLEIQRTEQGDSAMYLCASSLDQAYEQYFGPGTRLTVT.

CDR3 DNA: TGTGCCAGCACGGACAGGTCCTCTGGAAACACCATATATTTT. This sequence encodes CASTDRSSGNTIYF. V gene TRBV28 combines with J gene TRBJ1-3; 7 bases line up with TRBD1. Per germline, CDR1 MDHEN and CDR2 SYDVKM. The CDR3 is 14 residues long. V was pared by 7 bases and J by 0 bases, with 3 bases of the junction left unmatched.

This clone has more than one count but fewer than ten. CDR3 amino acids: CASSQEGQGYQPQHF. CDR3 bases: TGTGCCAGCAGCCAAGAAGGGCAGGGGTATCAGCCCCAGCATTTT. The V gene is TRBV4-2, the J gene TRBJ1-5; TRBD1 is a possible D gene (6 bases). The CDR3 totals 15 residues. Germline V gene lookup returns CDR1 LGHNA and CDR2 YNFKEQ. Trimming removed 0 bases at V and 5 bases at J, with 11 bases between.

A note on this clone: It is unclear where the CDR3 begins or ends on the DNA, so no DNA is shown, and the CDR3 is as TCRdb lists it. V gene TRBV27 combines with J gene TRBJ1-1. From germline, CDR1 is MNHEY and CDR2 SMNVEV (reference sequence). The CDR3 totals 13 residues, both ends included. The CDR3 loop is CASSFLENTEAFF.

This clone was recorded only once. V gene TRBV4-2 combines with J gene TRBJ2-1; no reliable D call. CDR3 size: 12 residues. Germline V CDR1 and CDR2: LGHNA, YNFKEQ. V lost 5 bases and J lost 7, with 9 bases in between. CDR3 sequence (DNA): TGTGCCAGCAGCGACGAGCGAAATGAGCAGTTCTTC. This gives the protein CASSDERNEQFF.

The genes are TRBV27 and TRBJ2-7, with D uncertain. Germline loops: CDR1 MNHEY, CDR2 SMNVEV (reference sequence). V dropped 7 bases and J dropped 5 bases, with 12 bases sitting between them. CDR3 length: 12 residues. The DNA of the CDR3 is TGTGCCAGCACCTCCCTCCTAAACGAGCAGTACTTC. Translated, it gives CASTSLLNEQYF.

The genes are TRBV7-6 and TRBJ2-6, with D possibly TRBD1 on 6 matching bases. V lost 1 base to trimming and J lost 2 bases, with 12 bases between them. In germline, CDR1 is SGHVS, CDR2 FNYEAQ. The length of the CDR3 is 17 residues. CDR3 residues: CASSLGGKGAGANVLTF. CDR3 bases: TGTGCCAGCAGCTTAGGAGGGAAGGGGGCTGGGGCCAACGTCCTGACTTTC. Full variable domain (rest looked up from reference TRBV7-6 and TRBJ2-6): GAGVSQSPRYKVTKRGQDVALRCDPISGHVSLYWYRQALGQGPEFLTYFNYEAQQDKSGLPNDRFSAERPEGSISTLTIQRTEQRDSAMYRCASSLGGKGAGANVLTFGAGSRLTVL.

The V call is TRBV21-1, the J call TRBJ2-7; TRBD1 is taken as the D call from the table, unchecked against the DNA. TRBV21-1 has pseudogene status. The CDR3 has 14 residues. The CDR3 bases are TGTGCCAGCAGGATACAGTCGTTTACCTACGAGCAGTACTTC. Its protein product is CASRIQSFTYEQYF.

The genes are TRBV7-8 and TRBJ1-5, with 8 positions matching TRBD1. Germline lookup yields CDR1 SGHVS and CDR2 FQNEAQ. The CDR3 runs 18 residues. Trimming removed 1 base from V and 5 bases from J; junction bases left unmatched: 13. DNA of the CDR3: TGTGCCAGCAGCTTAGTGGCCCGTAGGACAGGGAGGGATCAGCCCCAGCATTTT. This encodes CASSLVARRTGRDQPQHF.

The rearrangement joins TRBV30 to TRBJ1-6; 10 positions match TRBD1. Looked up from germline, CDR1 is GTSNPN and CDR2 is SVGIG (reference sequence). The J segment lost 10 bases and the V segment lost 2 bases, leaving 8 bases of the junction unmatched. The CDR3 consists of 15 residues. The CDR3 loop is CAWSLLGQGESPLHF. The CDR3, as DNA: TGTGCCTGGAGTCTGCTTGGACAGGGGGAGTCACCCCTCCACTTT.

This clone was counted between two and nine times. The chain links TRBV2 to TRBJ2-4, with TRBD1 as a possible D gene (5 bases). There are 14 residues in the CDR3. The V gene lost 5 bases and the J gene lost 8 bases, with 16 bases spanning the gap. Germline V gives CDR1 SNHLY, CDR2 FYNNEI. DNA for the CDR3: TGTGCCAGCAGTCCCAGGGTGGGGTTGGACATTCAGTACTTC. Amino acids: CASSPRVGLDIQYF.